The rows below give T cell receptor beta chains drawn from one sample of a study of T cells in Graves' hyperthyroidism and ophthalmopathy. TCRdb ran MiXCR on the multiplex PCR reads and lists one entry per CDR3 protein. Among 700,000 to 950,000 distinct CDR3 sequences listed, roughly 32% were seen once. The sequencing sample was made of blood. The source of these receptors is a woman aged 35 to 49 with Graves' hyperthyroidism. The CDR3 runs from the conserved cysteine through the conserved F or W. The D gene is left open where the match is weak. Only some rows state a clone size, as once, few, many or a class for expanded clones.

J: TRBJ2-5; V: TRBV20-1; size: many; D: TRBD2; CDR3: CSAAAASGEQETQYF; DNA: TGCAGTGCCGCGGCGGCTAGCGGGGAACAAGAGACCCAGTACTTC
J: TRBJ1-3; V: TRBV7-9; size: .; D: .; CDR3: CASSQVAGGAGNTIYF; DNA: TGCGCCAGCAGCCAAGTGGCGGGGGGGGCTGGAAACACCATATATTTT
J: TRBJ1-5; V: TRBV29-1; size: few; D: .; CDR3: CSAADGNNQPQHF; DNA: TGCAGCGCCGCGGACGGGAATAATCAGCCCCAGCATTTT
J: TRBJ2-5; V: TRBV7-9; size: .; D: .; CDR3: CASSSPQVQETQYF; DNA: TGTGCCAGCAGCTCACCACAGGTCCAAGAGACCCAGTACTTC
J: TRBJ2-3; V: TRBV25-1; size: .; D: .; CDR3: CASSEGQTITDTQYF; DNA: TGTGCCAGCAGTGAAGGACAGACTATCACAGATACGCAGTATTTT
J: TRBJ2-6; V: TRBV11-2; size: .; D: .; CDR3: CASSPFGGSASMGSGANVLTF; DNA: TGTGCCAGCAGCCCGTTTGGAGGCAGTGCTAGTATGGGCTCTGGGGCCAACGTCCTGACTTTC
J: TRBJ1-2; V: TRBV20-1; size: many; D: .; CDR3: CSANDDAFQAF; DNA: TGCAGTGCGAACGACGACGCATTTCAGGCCTTC
J: TRBJ1-1; V: TRBV11-2; size: .; D: .; CDR3: CASSSDPRWHTEAFF; DNA: TGTGCCAGCAGCTCGGACCCTAGGTGGCACACTGAAGCTTTCTTT
J: TRBJ2-5; V: TRBV10-3; size: .; D: TRBD1; CDR3: CAIRPGTGGWETQYF; DNA: TGTGCCATCAGGCCCGGGACAGGGGGCTGGGAGACCCAGTACTTC
J: TRBJ1-6; V: TRBV7-8; size: many; D: .; CDR3: CASSATRGGNSPLHF; DNA: TGTGCCAGCAGCGCAACTCGGGGGGGAAATTCACCCCTCCACTTT
J: TRBJ2-7; V: TRBV20-1; size: .; D: .; CDR3: CSAHTGTETSYEQYF; DNA: TGCAGTGCTCATACCGGGACCGAAACCTCCTACGAGCAGTACTTC
J: TRBJ2-7; V: TRBV4-1; size: .; D: .; CDR3: CASSQFGATYEQYF; DNA: TGCGCCAGCAGCCAATTCGGGGCAACCTACGAGCAGTACTTC
J: TRBJ2-2; V: TRBV24-1; size: many; D: TRBD1; CDR3: CATGTGGFGELFF; DNA: TGTGCCACCGGGACAGGGGGCTTCGGGGAGCTGTTTTTT
J: TRBJ1-4; V: TRBV7-2; size: .; D: .; CDR3: CASSLTRVGGEKLFF; DNA: TGTGCCAGCAGCCTGACAAGGGTGGGGGGTGAAAAACTGTTTTTT
J: TRBJ2-7; V: TRBV5-1; size: .; D: .; CDR3: CASSHDGRSEQYF; DNA: TGCGCCAGCAGTCACGACGGCCGGTCCGAGCAGTACTTC
J: TRBJ1-6; V: TRBV14; size: many; D: TRBD1; CDR3: CASGTGSWHSPLHF; DNA: TGTGCCAGCGGGACAGGATCTTGGCATTCACCCCTCCACTTT
J: TRBJ2-7; V: TRBV24-1; size: .; D: .; CDR3: CATSDTDRNYEQYF; DNA: TGTGCCACCAGTGACACCGACAGGAACTACGAGCAGTACTTC
J: TRBJ1-5; V: TRBV7-9; size: many; D: TRBD1; CDR3: CASSRGQMNQPQHF; DNA: TGTGCCAGCAGCAGGGGACAGATGAATCAGCCCCAGCATTTT
J: TRBJ1-6; V: TRBV6-5; size: many; D: TRBD1; CDR3: CASSYSTGVSYNSPLHF; DNA: TGTGCCAGCAGTTACTCGACAGGGGTCTCCTATAATTCACCCCTCCACTTT
J: TRBJ1-6; V: TRBV11-1; size: .; D: .; CDR3: CASSLNRAGSPLHF; DNA: TGTGCCAGCAGCTTAAACAGGGCAGGCTCACCCCTCCACTTT
J: TRBJ1-2; V: TRBV7-2; size: few; D: .; CDR3: CASSQLFGTANYGYTF; DNA: TGTGCCAGCAGCCAACTTTTCGGCACCGCTAACTATGGCTACACCTTC
J: TRBJ2-2; V: TRBV5-1; size: few; D: .; CDR3: CASSLGELFF; DNA: TGCGCCAGCAGCTTAGGGGAGCTGTTTTTT
J: TRBJ2-5; V: TRBV7-3; size: once; D: .; CDR3: CASSLAACDTPRETQYF; DNA: TGTGCCAGCAGCTTAGCGGCCTGCGACACCCCGCGCGAGACCCAGTACTTC
J: TRBJ1-2; V: TRBV19; size: .; D: .; CDR3: CASSQDRWTVGYYGYTF; DNA: TGTGCCAGCAGCCAAGATCGGTGGACAGTGGGATACTATGGCTACACCTTC
J: TRBJ2-7; V: TRBV29-1; size: many; D: TRBD2; CDR3: CSVEETSGAYEQYF; DNA: TGCAGCGTTGAAGAAACTAGCGGGGCCTACGAGCAGTACTTC
J: TRBJ2-5; V: TRBV12-3/TRBV12-4; size: .; D: .; CDR3: CASSYTAFGGAGETQYF; DNA: TGTGCCAGCAGTTACACAGCGTTCGGGGGCGCGGGAGAGACCCAGTACTTC
J: TRBJ2-7; V: TRBV24-1; size: .; D: .; CDR3: CATSASFGYEQYF; DNA: TGTGCCACCAGTGCTAGCTTTGGATACGAGCAGTACTTC
J: TRBJ2-7; V: TRBV11-2; size: .; D: TRBD2; CDR3: CASRPKAPSGVTGQYF; DNA: TGTGCCAGCAGACCAAAAGCTCCTAGCGGGGTGACTGGGCAGTACTTC
J: TRBJ1-2; V: TRBV6-5; size: few; D: .; CDR3: CASSHTGNGYTF; DNA: TGTGCCAGCAGTCACACAGGGAATGGCTACACCTTC
J: TRBJ1-3; V: TRBV25-1; size: .; D: .; CDR3: CASSGLGPSSGNTIYF; DNA: TGTGCCAGCAGTGGATTGGGGCCGAGCTCTGGAAACACCATATATTTT
J: TRBJ2-7; V: TRBV5-6; size: few; D: .; CDR3: CASSLRQYYEQYF; DNA: TGTGCCAGCAGCTTACGACAGTACTACGAGCAGTACTTC
J: TRBJ1-1; V: TRBV7-9; size: .; D: .; CDR3: CASSRREALNTEAFF; DNA: TGTGCCAGCAGCAGGCGGGAGGCCTTAAACACTGAAGCTTTCTTT
J: TRBJ2-5; V: TRBV14; size: few; D: .; CDR3: CASSHLLADQETQYF; DNA: TGTGCCAGCAGCCACTTGCTAGCCGATCAAGAGACCCAGTACTTC
J: TRBJ2-5; V: TRBV29-1; size: .; D: .; CDR3: CSVVGPSQETQYF; DNA: TGCAGCGTTGTGGGGCCTAGCCAAGAGACCCAGTACTTC
J: TRBJ1-2; V: TRBV29-1; size: .; D: TRBD1; CDR3: CSVSRDRGHGYTF; DNA: TGCAGCGTTAGCCGGGACAGGGGACATGGCTACACCTTC
J: TRBJ1-2; V: TRBV7-2; size: few; D: TRBD1; CDR3: CASSLESFGQGYGYTF; DNA: TGTGCCAGCAGCTTAGAAAGTTTCGGACAGGGCTATGGCTACACCTTC
J: TRBJ2-7; V: TRBV7-9; size: .; D: TRBD1; CDR3: CASSLHRGQGAEEQYF; DNA: TGTGCCAGCAGCCTCCACCGGGGACAGGGGGCAGAAGAGCAGTACTTC
J: TRBJ1-1; V: TRBV7-9; size: many; D: .; CDR3: CASSLISAVMAFF; DNA: TGTGCCAGCAGCTTAATTTCGGCAGTCATGGCTTTCTTT
J: TRBJ2-5; V: TRBV12-3/TRBV12-4; size: .; D: .; CDR3: CASSAVARDTLQETQYF; DNA: TGTGCCAGCAGTGCCGTGGCCCGCGACACCCTCCAAGAGACCCAGTACTTC
J: TRBJ2-5; V: TRBV4-3; size: .; D: .; CDR3: CASSLTGIETQYF; DNA: TGCGCCAGCAGCCTTACAGGGATAGAGACCCAGTACTTC
J: TRBJ1-4; V: TRBV25-1; size: many; D: .; CDR3: CASSDLTRAGEKLFF; DNA: TGTGCCAGCAGTGACCTTACACGCGCTGGCGAAAAACTGTTTTTT
J: TRBJ2-2; V: TRBV7-8; size: .; D: .; CDR3: CASSLFRKGLRTGELFF; DNA: TGTGCCAGCAGCTTATTTCGTAAGGGCCTACGGACCGGGGAGCTGTTTTTT
J: TRBJ1-1; V: TRBV10-2; size: many; D: .; CDR3: CASSEGTTEAFF; DNA: TGCGCCAGCAGTGAAGGGACCACTGAAGCTTTCTTT
J: TRBJ1-5; V: TRBV20-1; size: many; D: .; CDR3: CSATLDKMTNQPQHF; DNA: TGCAGTGCTACCCTGGACAAAATGACCAATCAGCCCCAGCATTTT
J: TRBJ2-7; V: TRBV9; size: .; D: .; CDR3: CASSVDGEPYEQYF; DNA: TGTGCCAGCAGCGTCGACGGAGAGCCCTACGAGCAGTACTTC
J: TRBJ1-2; V: TRBV19; size: many; D: .; CDR3: CASSMIGVNYGYTF; DNA: TGTGCCAGTAGTATGATCGGGGTAAACTATGGCTACACCTTC
J: TRBJ1-4; V: TRBV7-2; size: .; D: TRBD1; CDR3: CASSLVPSRGPREKLFF; DNA: TGTGCCAGCAGCTTAGTTCCGTCCAGGGGGCCTCGAGAAAAACTGTTTTTT
J: TRBJ1-5; V: TRBV29-1; size: .; D: .; CDR3: CSLGGGVGNQPQHF; DNA: TGCAGCTTAGGTGGAGGAGTTGGCAATCAGCCCCAGCATTTT
J: TRBJ1-5; V: TRBV29-1; size: many; D: .; CDR3: CSVDEGTGQPQHF; DNA: TGCAGCGTTGATGAGGGGACGGGACAGCCCCAGCATTTT
J: TRBJ2-7; V: TRBV15; size: many; D: .; CDR3: CATSRRDSGHEQYF; DNA: TGTGCCACCAGCAGAAGAGACAGTGGCCACGAGCAGTACTTC
J: TRBJ1-3; V: TRBV6-1; size: few; D: .; CDR3: CASSAEQGRRLGNTIYF; DNA: TGTGCCAGCAGTGCCGAACAGGGCAGACGGTTGGGAAACACCATATATTTT
J: TRBJ2-7; V: TRBV15; size: few; D: TRBD1; CDR3: CATSRGTGWNEQYF; DNA: TGTGCCACCAGCAGAGGGACAGGGTGGAACGAGCAGTACTTC
J: TRBJ2-5; V: TRBV24-1; size: many; D: TRBD1; CDR3: CATSDTRTGPYQETQYF; DNA: TGTGCCACCAGTGACACTCGGACAGGCCCGTACCAAGAGACCCAGTACTTC
J: TRBJ2-7; V: TRBV5-4; size: many; D: .; CDR3: CATGQSDEQYF; DNA: TGTGCCACCGGACAGAGTGACGAGCAGTACTTC
J: TRBJ2-7; V: TRBV6-1; size: few; D: .; CDR3: CASSDKGAGISYEQYF; DNA: TGTGCCAGCAGTGACAAAGGGGCGGGGATTAGCTACGAGCAGTACTTC
J: TRBJ1-1; V: TRBV12-3/TRBV12-4; size: .; D: TRBD1; CDR3: CASSSLDRGPEAFF; DNA: TGTGCCAGCAGTAGCTTGGACAGGGGTCCTGAAGCTTTCTTT
J: TRBJ2-5; V: TRBV29-1; size: many; D: TRBD2; CDR3: CSVEEGGGETQYF; DNA: TGCAGCGTTGAAGAGGGCGGGGGAGAGACCCAGTACTTC
J: TRBJ1-1; V: TRBV2; size: .; D: .; CDR3: CASSVLNMNTEAFF; DNA: TGTGCCAGCAGTGTCTTAAACATGAACACTGAAGCTTTCTTT
J: TRBJ1-2; V: TRBV10-3; size: many; D: .; CDR3: CAISEGRQHGYTF; DNA: TGTGCCATCAGTGAGGGCAGACAGCATGGCTACACCTTC
J: TRBJ2-5; V: TRBV12-3/TRBV12-4; size: few; D: TRBD1; CDR3: CASSYEGGAGETQYF; DNA: TGTGCCAGCAGTTATGAAGGGGGCGCCGGAGAGACCCAGTACTTC